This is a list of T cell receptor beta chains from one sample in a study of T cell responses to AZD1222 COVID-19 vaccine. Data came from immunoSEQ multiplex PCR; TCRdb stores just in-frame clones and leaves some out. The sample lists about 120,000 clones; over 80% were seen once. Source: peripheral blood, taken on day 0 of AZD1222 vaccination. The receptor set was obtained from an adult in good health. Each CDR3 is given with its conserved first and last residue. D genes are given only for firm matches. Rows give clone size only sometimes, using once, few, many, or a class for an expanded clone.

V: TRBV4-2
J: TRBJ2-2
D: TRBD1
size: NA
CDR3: CPSTQDRGGLSGELFF
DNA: TGTCCCAGCACCCAAGACAGGGGGGGGTTGTCCGGGGAGCTGTTTTTT

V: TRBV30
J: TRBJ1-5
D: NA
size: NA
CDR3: CAWEPGYGNQPQHF
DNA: TGTGCCTGGGAGCCAGGGTACGGGAATCAGCCCCAGCATTTT

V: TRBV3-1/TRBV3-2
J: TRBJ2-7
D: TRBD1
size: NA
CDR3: CASSQDSGTGGEQYF
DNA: TGTGCCAGCAGCCAAGATTCAGGGACAGGGGGCGAGCAGTACTTC

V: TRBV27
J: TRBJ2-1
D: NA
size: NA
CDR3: CASSWLPSSYNEQFF
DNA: TGTGCCAGCAGTTGGCTACCTAGCTCCTACAATGAGCAGTTCTTC

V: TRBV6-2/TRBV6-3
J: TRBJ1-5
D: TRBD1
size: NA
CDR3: CASSNRGLIIGEYQPQHF
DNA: TGTGCCAGCAGCAACAGGGGGCTGATTATAGGGGAATATCAGCCCCAGCATTTT

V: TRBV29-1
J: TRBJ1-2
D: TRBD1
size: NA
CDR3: CSVEIRGRNYGYTF
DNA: TGCAGCGTTGAAATCAGGGGGCGGAACTATGGCTACACCTTC

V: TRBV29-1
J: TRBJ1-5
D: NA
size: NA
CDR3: CSVGIGAGNQPQHF
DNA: TGCAGCGTTGGGATAGGGGCGGGCAATCAGCCCCAGCATTTT

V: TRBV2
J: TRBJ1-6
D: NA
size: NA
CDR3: CASMAGYNSPLHF
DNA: TGTGCCAGCATGGCCGGCTATAATTCACCCCTCCACTTT

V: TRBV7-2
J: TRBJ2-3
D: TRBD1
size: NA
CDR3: CASSVGTGVDTQYF
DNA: TGTGCCAGCAGCGTAGGGACAGGGGTAGATACGCAGTATTTT

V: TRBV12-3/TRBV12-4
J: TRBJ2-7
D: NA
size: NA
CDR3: CASSFVQGHEQYF
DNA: TGTGCCAGCAGTTTCGTTCAGGGTCACGAGCAGTACTTC

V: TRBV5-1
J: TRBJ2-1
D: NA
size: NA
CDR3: CASSISSYNEQFF
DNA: TGCGCCAGCAGCATCAGCTCCTACAATGAGCAGTTCTTC

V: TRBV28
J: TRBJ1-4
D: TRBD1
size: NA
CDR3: CASSLPGQGNEKLFF
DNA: TGTGCCAGCAGTTTACCGGGACAGGGGAATGAAAAACTGTTTTTT

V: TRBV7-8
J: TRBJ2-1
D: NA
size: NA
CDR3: CASSFFAGISYNEQFF
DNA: TGTGCCAGCAGCTTTTTCGCGGGAATCTCCTACAATGAGCAGTTCTTC

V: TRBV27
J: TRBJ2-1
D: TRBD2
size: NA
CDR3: CASSSGLAGYNEQFF
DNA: TGTGCCAGCAGTTCGGGACTAGCGGGGTATAATGAGCAGTTCTTC

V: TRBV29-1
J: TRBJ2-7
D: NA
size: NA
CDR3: CSAVRPGSPYEQYF
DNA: TGCAGCGCCGTAAGGCCCGGTAGCCCCTACGAGCAGTACTTC

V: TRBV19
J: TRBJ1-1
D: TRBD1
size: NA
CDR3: CASSKDRGEEAFF
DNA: TGTGCCAGTAGTAAGGACAGGGGCGAAGAAGCTTTCTTT

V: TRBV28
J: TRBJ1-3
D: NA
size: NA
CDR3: CASSTLSGNTIYF
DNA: TGTGCCAGCAGTACCCTCTCTGGAAACACCATATATTTT

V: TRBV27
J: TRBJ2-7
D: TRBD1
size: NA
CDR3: CASKSGGPYEQYF
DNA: TGTGCCAGCAAATCAGGGGGCCCCTACGAGCAGTACTTC

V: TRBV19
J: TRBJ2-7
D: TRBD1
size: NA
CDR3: CASSIGGTGADEQYF
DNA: TGTGCCAGTAGTATAGGGGGGACAGGGGCCGACGAGCAGTACTTC

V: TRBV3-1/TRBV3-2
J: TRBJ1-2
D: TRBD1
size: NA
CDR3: CASSPLGQGYYGYTF
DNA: TGTGCCAGCAGCCCGTTGGGACAGGGCTACTATGGCTACACCTTC

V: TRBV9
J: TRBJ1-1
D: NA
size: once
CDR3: CASSVGDRASVEAFF
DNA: TGTGCCAGCAGCGTAGGGGACCGGGCCTCTGTAGAAGCTTTCTTT

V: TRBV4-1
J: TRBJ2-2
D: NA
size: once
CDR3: CASSQGLDPTGELFF
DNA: TGCGCCAGCAGCCAAGGACTAGATCCCACCGGGGAGCTGTTTTTT

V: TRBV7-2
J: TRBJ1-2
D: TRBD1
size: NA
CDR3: CASSRTRDRGLGYTF
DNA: TGTGCCAGCAGCCGCACCCGGGACAGGGGGCTGGGCTACACCTTC

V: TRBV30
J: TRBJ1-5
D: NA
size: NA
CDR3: CAWTGPQGDQPQHF
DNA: TGTGCCTGGACGGGCCCCCAAGGGGATCAGCCCCAGCATTTT

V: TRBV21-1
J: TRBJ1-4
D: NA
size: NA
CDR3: CASSKGGQGGEKLFF
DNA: TGTGCCAGCAGCAAAGGCGGACAGGGAGGGGAAAAACTGTTTTTT